Detailed here is one T cell receptor beta chain. The data stem from a study of blood T cell repertoires in COVID-19. Clones were sequenced by immunoSEQ multiplex PCR, and TCRdb holds only the in-frame ones, with some missing. Of about 310,000 clones in the sample, around 90% were seen once. Trimming took off 8 bases at V and 4 bases at J, with 17 bases between the two ends. CDR1 is MGHDK, CDR2 SYGVNS, per germline. This CDR3 has 14 residues. This receptor was taken from a woman between 18 and 29 years old who had recovered from COVID-19. V usage is TRBV25-1 and J usage is TRBJ2-5, with TRBD1 as a possible D gene (6 bases). The sample consisted of PBMCs or T cells enriched from blood (not recorded which). Here the CDR3 DNA reads TGTGCCAGCGGATCCGAGGGGGTTCGAGAGACCCAGTACTTC. This codes for CASGSEGVRETQYF.